The clone carrying this T cell receptor (beta chain) turned up a few times. Germline-derived CDR1 and CDR2 are MNHEY and SMNVEV (reference sequence). Trimming pared 5 bases from V and 0 bases from J, leaving 20 bases between. The length of the CDR3 is 18 residues. This specimen belongs to a study of control samples from healthy donors and cancer patients. Clones were read by immunoSEQ multiplex PCR, and TCRdb kept only the in-frame ones, dropping some. Of about 26,000 clones listed, 82% are singletons. This sequence originates from a man aged 55 to 70 with colorectal cancer. The sequenced sample was PBMCs. The chain carries TRBV27 and TRBJ1-5; D possibly corresponds to TRBD1 (5 bases). Written as DNA, the CDR3 is TGTGCCAGCAGTCCACGGCCGACCAATCAGGGTAGCAATCAGCCCCAGCATTTT. Translation gives CASSPRPTNQGSNQPQHF.